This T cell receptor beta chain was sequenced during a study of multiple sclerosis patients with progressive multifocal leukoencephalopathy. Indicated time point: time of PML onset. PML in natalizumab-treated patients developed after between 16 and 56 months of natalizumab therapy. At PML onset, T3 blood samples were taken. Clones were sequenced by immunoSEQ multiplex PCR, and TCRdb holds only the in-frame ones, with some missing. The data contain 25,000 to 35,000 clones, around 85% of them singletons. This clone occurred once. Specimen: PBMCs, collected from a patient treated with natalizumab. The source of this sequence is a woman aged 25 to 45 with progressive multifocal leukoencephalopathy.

The CDR3 region is CAWSVGYEQFF. The CDR3 nucleotides are TGTGCCTGGAGTGTGGGCTATGAGCAGTTCTTC. The gene calls are TRBV30 and TRBJ2-1; no clear D. Germline CDR1 and CDR2: GTSNPN and SVGIG (reference sequence). The CDR3 has 11 residues. V lost 0 bases and J 8 bases, leaving 5 bases between the germline ends.